Each of the 26 T cell receptor beta chains below was sequenced from the same sample in a study of molecular identifiers for immune sequencing clone quantification. TCRdb reprocessed the PCR reads with MiXCR, giving one entry per CDR3 protein. The sample gives about 6,100 distinct CDR3 sequences, around 17% of which show up once; about 2.5% is in the top ten. Material for sequencing was naive CD8+ T cells from blood, with Jurkat cell RNA spiked in. The subset here: FACS-sorted CD8+CD4-CCR7+CD45RA+ naive T cells. The origin of the receptors is a human donor in good health. Some libraries in this study had Jurkat cell RNA spiked in.

Sample share makes this clonotype medium-sized. The rearrangement uses TRBV7-8 and TRBJ2-7; 14 nucleotides align to TRBD2. In germline, CDR1 is SGHVS, CDR2 FQNEAQ. This CDR3 has 17 residues. The J segment lost 4 bases and the V segment lost 5 bases, leaving 10 bases of the junction unmatched. The CDR3 coding sequence is TGTGCCAGCAGCCTAGGACTAGCGGGGGGAAACAGTTACGAGCAGTACTTC. It encodes CASSLGLAGGNSYEQYF.

The sample holds a few counts of this clonotype. This chain links TRBV27 with TRBJ2-3, with a possible D match to TRBD2 (5 bases). Germline CDR1 MNHEY, CDR2 SMNVEV (reference sequence). Trimming took 5 bases from V and 5 from J, leaving 11 bases between them. The CDR3 is 13 residues long. The CDR3 region has the DNA TGTGCCAGCAGTCTAGCCACGGGAGATACGCAGTATTTT. Protein product: CASSLATGDTQYF.

This clonotype turned up a few times. This rearrangement joins TRBV12-3 or TRBV12-4 to TRBJ1-1, with D unclear. This CDR3 contains 15 residues. With 1 base removed from V and 0 bases from J, the gap between germline ends came to 9 bases. The CDR3 bases are TGTGCCAGCAGTTTAGGGGATTCAGTGAACACTGAAGCTTTCTTT. This sequence encodes CASSLGDSVNTEAFF.

This clonotype is medium-sized (0.01 to 0.1%) in the sample. The chain joins TRBV7-8 to TRBJ2-7; D unresolved. CDR3 length: 13 amino acids. Germline CDR1 reads SGHVS; CDR2 reads FQNEAQ. Between the trimmed V and J ends, which lost 5 bases and 4 bases, there was a span of 12 bases. CDR3 coding DNA: TGTGCCAGCAGCCTACGCATGCGGTACGAGCAGTACTTC. Protein product: CASSLRMRYEQYF. The variable domain in full, with the rest retrieved from reference TRBV7-8 and TRBJ2-7, is GAGVSQSPRYKVAKRGQDVALRCDPISGHVSLFWYQQALGQGPEFLTYFQNEAQLDKSGLPSDRFFAERPEGSVSTLKIQRTQQEDSAVYLCASSLRMRYEQYFGPGTRLTVT.

By share of the sample, this clonotype is medium-sized. The chain has TRBV7-9 and TRBJ2-7; D gene unclear. The CDR3 is 12 residues long. V was pared by 5 bases and J by 6 bases, with 11 bases between. The germline gives CDR1 SEHNR, CDR2 FQNEAQ (reference sequence). This CDR3 is CASSKEGSEQYF. The CDR3 DNA is TGTGCCAGCAGCAAGGAAGGGTCCGAGCAGTACTTC.

This clonotype qualifies as medium-sized. The CDR3 nucleotides read TGTGCCAGCAGCCAAGGGCACCGGTCCTACGAGCAGTACTTC. Translation gives CASSQGHRSYEQYF. The chain recombines TRBV14 with TRBJ2-7; no clear D. V lost 1 base and J lost 1, with 8 bases in between. The V gene's germline CDR1 is SGHDN and CDR2 FVKESK. The CDR3 length is 14 residues.

Turning to this clonotype: A much larger clone lies a single base off, so this may be a read error. This chain joins TRBV13 and TRBJ2-7, with TRBD1 identical over 9 bases. Trimming took 1 base from V and 3 from J; bases not matched to a gene: 4. This CDR3 spans 15 amino acids. The V gene's germline CDR1 is PRHDT and CDR2 FYEKMQ (reference sequence). CDR3 bases: TGTGCCAGCAGCTTAGCCGGACAGGGGCTCTACGAGCAGTACTTC. Translating gives CASSLAGQGLYEQYF.

The J gene is TRBJ2-7, the V gene TRBV7-6; 12 nucleotides match TRBD2. J was trimmed by 7 bases and V by 5 bases; bases with no gene match: 9. There are 15 residues in the CDR3. Germline-derived CDR1 and CDR2 are SGHVS and FNYEAQ. The CDR3 here is CASSLASGGAGEQYF. In DNA, the CDR3 is TGTGCCAGCAGCCTTGCTAGCGGGGGGGCTGGTGAGCAGTACTTC.

This clonotype was counted only a few times. Lacking the conserved final phenylalanine or tryptophan, this CDR3 likely reflects a read error. The gene calls are TRBV4-2 and TRBJ2-3; a weak D match, TRBD2 (6 bases). V dropped 2 bases and J dropped 11 bases, with 20 bases sitting between them. This CDR3 has 15 amino acids. Germline V lookup: CDR1 LGHNA, CDR2 YNFKEQ. DNA for the CDR3: TGTGCCAGCAGCCAAAATGAAGCGGGCCCTCCTCAGCAGTATTCA. Translating gives CASSQNEAGPPQQYS.

This clonotype is medium-sized within its sample. The gene calls are TRBV27 and TRBJ2-3; D gene uncertain. CDR1 is MNHEY and CDR2 is SMNVEV in the germline V gene (reference sequence). This CDR3 is 12 amino acids long. V lost 5 bases and J lost 2, with 5 bases in between. CDR3 in DNA: TGTGCCAGCAGTCCGGACACAGATACGCAGTATTTT. This encodes CASSPDTDTQYF.

The table lists this clonotype with many counts. For the CDR3, the DNA is TGTGCCAGCAGTTTGAATCCTCGGCGGTCGGGCAATCAGCCCCAGCATTTT. This encodes CASSLNPRRSGNQPQHF. The chain recombines TRBV12-3 or TRBV12-4 with TRBJ1-5; unclear D gene. The germline V and J ends were trimmed by 3 bases and 2 bases, with 17 bases remaining between them. The CDR3 spans 17 residues.

This clonotype was seen more than once but under ten times. Possible read error: a much larger clone is one base away. The V call is TRBV7-6, the J call TRBJ2-2, with D possibly being TRBD2 (5 bases). Germline CDR1 reads SGHVS; CDR2 reads FNYEAQ. The CDR3 has 14 amino acids. The CDR3 region is CATLEGPNIGELFF. In nucleotides, the CDR3 is TGTGCCACCCTTGAGGGCCCGAACATCGGGGAGCTGTTTTTT.

This clonotype was seen only a few times. The CDR3 spells CASSPTSSGGQETQYF. The CDR3 coding sequence is TGTGCCAGCTCACCCACTAGTAGCGGGGGACAAGAGACCCAGTACTTC. This chain uses TRBV18 with TRBJ2-5, with 9 bases fitting TRBD2. CDR1 is KGHSH and CDR2 is LQKENI in the germline V gene. The length of the CDR3 is 16 residues. The ends lost 3 bases at V and 2 bases at J; junction bases unmatched: 7.

Concerning this clonotype itself: This sequence may be a read error, since a much larger clone differs from it by one base. The chain recombines TRBV7-9 with TRBJ1-5; no reliable D call. The CDR3 is 16 amino acids. Germline V lookup: CDR1 SEHNR, CDR2 FQNEAQ (reference sequence). DNA of the CDR3: TGTGCCAGCAGTAACGCGGGGTTGGGAGGAAATCAGCCCCCGCATTTT. Protein product: CASSNAGLGGNQPPHF.

This clonotype is deemed medium-sized. The V gene is TRBV9, the J gene TRBJ1-1; a possible D gene is TRBD1 (5 bases). Germline V gene sequence: CDR1 SGDLS, CDR2 YYNGEE. The V end was cut by 8 bases, the J end by 0 bases, with 11 bases between. The CDR3 totals 13 residues. CDR3 nucleotide sequence: TGTGCCAGTGAACAGGTGTTGAACACTGAAGCTTTCTTT. Its protein is CASEQVLNTEAFF.

This chain uses TRBV6-2 or TRBV6-3 with TRBJ1-5, with a possible D match to TRBD1 (6 bases). CDR3 length equals 12 residues. The V gene's germline CDR1 is MNHEY and CDR2 SVGEGT. Deletions cut 8 bases from V and 11 bases from J, with 16 bases between. DNA for the CDR3: TGTGCCAGCGGCGAGGGGGGCCAGTCCCAGCATTTT. This codes for CASGEGGQSQHF.

The chain has TRBV5-1 and TRBJ2-3, with TRBD2 matching 7 bases. The V gene's germline CDR1 is SGHRS and CDR2 YFSETQ. Trimming at V came to 4 bases and at J to 8 bases, leaving 19 bases not matched to a gene. The CDR3 contains 17 residues. DNA for the CDR3: TGCGCCAGCAGCCCAGAGGAAAAAAGCGGGGCGGTAGCTACGCAGTATTTT. Its protein product is CASSPEEKSGAVATQYF.

To note about this clonotype: A much larger clone lies a single base off, so this may be a read error. CDR3 nucleotide sequence: TGTGCCAGCAGCCAAGGTTTAGTGACAACCTACGAGCAGTACTTC. Translated: CASSQGLVTTYEQYF. The V gene is TRBV14, the J gene TRBJ2-7; D is unclear. Trimming stripped 1 base from V and 2 bases from J, with 12 bases between. Per the germline V gene, CDR1 is SGHDN and CDR2 is FVKESK. The CDR3 loop spans 15 amino acids.

V and J are TRBV15 and TRBJ2-5, with TRBD1 matching over 8 bases. The germline gives CDR1 LNHNV, CDR2 YYDKDF (reference sequence). V shed 6 bases, J shed 2 bases, and the junction held 8 bases outside the gene matches. This CDR3 is 15 amino acids long. The CDR3 protein is CATRGTGSRQETQYF. The CDR3 DNA is TGTGCCACCAGGGGGACAGGTTCGAGACAAGAGACCCAGTACTTC.

The gene calls are TRBV20-1 and TRBJ1-5; no clear D. CDR3 length: 12 residues. CDR1 DFQATT and CDR2 SNEGSKA come from the germline V gene (reference sequence). Trimming removed 6 bases from V and 0 bases from J, with 6 bases in between. CDR3 in amino acids: CSAVVSNQPQHF. DNA for the CDR3: TGCAGTGCCGTAGTTAGCAATCAGCCCCAGCATTTT.

The rearrangement joins TRBV9 to TRBJ1-6; D is undetermined. Germline V gene sequence: CDR1 SGDLS, CDR2 YYNGEE. Trimming cost V 5 bases and J 0 bases, with 12 bases left between them. CDR3 length: 16 amino acids. As DNA, the CDR3 is TGTGCCAGCAGTACCCACGCGAGCTCCTATAATTCACCCCTCCACTTT. Translating it yields CASSTHASSYNSPLHF.

There are many counts of this clonotype. The gene calls are TRBV2 and TRBJ1-3, with TRBD1 identical over 8 bases. The V gene end was trimmed by 3 bases and the J gene end by 0 bases; junction bases not matched to a gene: 1. The length of the CDR3 is 15 residues. The germline V gene has CDR1 SNHLY and CDR2 FYNNEI. The CDR3, as DNA: TGTGCCAGCAGTGAGACAGGGGTCTCTGGAAACACCATATATTTT. Residues: CASSETGVSGNTIYF.

This clonotype was counted at least ten times. The J gene is TRBJ2-7, the V gene TRBV15; tentative D call: TRBD1 (5 bases). Germline CDR1 is LNHNV and CDR2 is YYDKDF (reference sequence). Trimming took 3 bases from V and 0 from J, leaving 15 bases between them. The CDR3 sequence is 16 residues long. CDR3 nucleotides: TGTGCCACCAGCAGGGACATCCTGGGAAGCTCCTACGAGCAGTACTTC. As protein: CATSRDILGSSYEQYF.

This clonotype ranks as medium-sized. The chain carries TRBV4-2 and TRBJ2-7; D not resolved. V was cut by 3 bases and J by 0 bases, with 6 bases left in between. This CDR3 is 13 amino acids long. Germline V gene lookup returns CDR1 LGHNA and CDR2 YNFKEQ. The CDR3, as DNA: TGTGCCAGCAGCCAGTTTCGCTCCTACGAGCAGTACTTC. Translating it yields CASSQFRSYEQYF.

There are a few counts of this clonotype. This may arise from a read error, as a much more abundant clone is one base away. The rearrangement joins TRBV7-9 to TRBJ1-2; no reliable D call. The germline V gene has CDR1 SEHNR and CDR2 FQNEAQ (reference sequence). The CDR3 sequence is 14 residues long. The V end was cut by 4 bases, the J end by 1 base, with 10 bases between. CDR3 loop: CASSSGRHNYGYTF. For the CDR3, the DNA is TGTGCCAGCAGCTCCGGCAGGCATAACTATGGCTACACCTTC.

For this clonotype: A read error is possible here, since a much larger clone lies one base away. The V gene is TRBV11-2, the J gene TRBJ2-1; TRBD2 aligns across 8 bases. Germline V gene sequence: CDR1 SGHAT, CDR2 FQNNGV. This CDR3 has 17 residues. The CDR3 DNA follows: TGTACCAGCAGCCTACCTTCAGCGGGGGCCTTCTACAATGAGCAGTTCTTC. Its protein is CTSSLPSAGAFYNEQFF. The whole variable domain, remainder taken from reference TRBV11-2 and TRBJ2-1, is EAGVAQSPRYKIIEKRQSVAFWCNPISGHATLYWYQQILGQGPKLLIQFQNNGVVDDSQLPKDRFSAERLKGVDSTLKIQPAKLEDSAVYLCTSSLPSAGAFYNEQFFGPGTRLTVL.